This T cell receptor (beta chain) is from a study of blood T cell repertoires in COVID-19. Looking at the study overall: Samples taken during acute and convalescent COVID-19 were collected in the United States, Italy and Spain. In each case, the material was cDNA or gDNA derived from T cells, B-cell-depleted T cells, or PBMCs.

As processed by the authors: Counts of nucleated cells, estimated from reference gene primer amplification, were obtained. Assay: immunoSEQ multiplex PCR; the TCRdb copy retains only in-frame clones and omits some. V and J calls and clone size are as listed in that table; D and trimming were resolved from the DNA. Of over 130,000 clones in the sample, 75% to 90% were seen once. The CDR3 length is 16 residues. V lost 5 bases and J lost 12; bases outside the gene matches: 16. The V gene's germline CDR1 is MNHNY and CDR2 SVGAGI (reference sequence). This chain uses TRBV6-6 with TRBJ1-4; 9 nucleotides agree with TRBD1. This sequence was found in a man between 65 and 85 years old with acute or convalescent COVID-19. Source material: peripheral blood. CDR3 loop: CASSIHQTGGEGELFF. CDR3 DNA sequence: TGTGCCAGCAGTATACATCAGACAGGGGGGGAGGGAGAACTGTTTTTT.